This T cell receptor beta chain is from a study of blood T cell repertoires in COVID-19. On the study more broadly: Sites in the United States, Italy and Spain provided acute and convalescent COVID-19 samples. PBMCs, B-cell-depleted T cells, or T cells were the source of the cDNA or gDNA that made up the material.

Per the authors' pipeline: How many nucleated cells were present was estimated from reference gene primer amplification. Here immunoSEQ multiplex PCR was the method, and the copy in TCRdb shows in-frame clones only, minus some. That table furnishes V, J and clone size, whereas the DNA furnished D and trimming. The profile shows approximately 110,000 clones, about 85% of them singletons. With 6 bases clipped from V and 6 bases from J, the junction kept 7 bases outside the gene matches. The CDR3 contains 13 residues. The J gene is TRBJ1-2, the V gene TRBV12-3 or TRBV12-4; 7 positions agree with TRBD1. What was sequenced was peripheral blood. The receptor was derived from a human donor in a cohort sampled during active COVID-19. DNA of the CDR3: TGTGCCAGCAGGGCGACAGGGAAGGATGGCTACACCTTC. Translation: CASRATGKDGYTF.